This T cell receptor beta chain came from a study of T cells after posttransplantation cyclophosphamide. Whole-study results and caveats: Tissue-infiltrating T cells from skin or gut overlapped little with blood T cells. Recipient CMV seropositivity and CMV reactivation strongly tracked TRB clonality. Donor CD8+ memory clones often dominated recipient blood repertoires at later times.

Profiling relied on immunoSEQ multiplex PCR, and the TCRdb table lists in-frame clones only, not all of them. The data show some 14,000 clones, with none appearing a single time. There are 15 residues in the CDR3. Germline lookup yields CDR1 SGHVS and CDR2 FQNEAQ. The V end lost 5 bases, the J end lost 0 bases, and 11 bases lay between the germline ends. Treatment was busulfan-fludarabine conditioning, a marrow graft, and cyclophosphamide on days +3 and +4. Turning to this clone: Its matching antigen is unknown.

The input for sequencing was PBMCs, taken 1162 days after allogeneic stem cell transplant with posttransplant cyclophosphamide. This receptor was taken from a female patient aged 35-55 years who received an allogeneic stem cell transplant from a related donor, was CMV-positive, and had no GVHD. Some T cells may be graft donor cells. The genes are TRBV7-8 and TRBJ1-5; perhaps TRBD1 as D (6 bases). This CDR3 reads CASSPRDISNQPQHF. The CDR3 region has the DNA TGTGCCAGCAGCCCTCGGGACATTAGCAATCAGCCCCAGCATTTT.